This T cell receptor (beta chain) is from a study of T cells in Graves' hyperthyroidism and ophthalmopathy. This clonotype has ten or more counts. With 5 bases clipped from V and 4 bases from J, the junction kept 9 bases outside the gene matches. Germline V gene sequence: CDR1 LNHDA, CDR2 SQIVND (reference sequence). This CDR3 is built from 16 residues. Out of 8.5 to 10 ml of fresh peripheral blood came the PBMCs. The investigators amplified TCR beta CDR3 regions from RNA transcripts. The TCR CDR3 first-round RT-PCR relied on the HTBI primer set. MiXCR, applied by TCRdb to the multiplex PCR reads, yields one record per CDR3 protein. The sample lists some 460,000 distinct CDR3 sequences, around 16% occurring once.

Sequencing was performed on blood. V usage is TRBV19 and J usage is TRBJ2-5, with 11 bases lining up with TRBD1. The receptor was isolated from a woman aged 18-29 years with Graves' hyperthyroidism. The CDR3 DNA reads TGTGCCAGTAGTGAGGACAGGGGGCTCTTAGGAGAGACCCAGTACTTC. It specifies CASSEDRGLLGETQYF. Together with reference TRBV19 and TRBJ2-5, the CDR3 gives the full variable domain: DGGITQSPKYLFRKEGQNVTLSCEQNLNHDAMYWYRQDPGQGLRLIYYSQIVNDFQKGDIAEGYSVSREKKESFPLTVTSAQKNPTAFYLCASSEDRGLLGETQYFGPGTRLLVL.